This T cell receptor (beta chain) derives from a study of shared clonotypes between healthy human individuals. This clone was picked up one time. Each cell subset's genomic DNA was divided evenly among several immunoSEQ plates. Measured with immunoSEQ multiplex PCR; TCRdb has only the in-frame clones, and not every one. The sample gives approximately 340,000 clones, 70% to 75% of which show up once; more than 9% is in the top ten. The CDR3 is 15 residues long. The V gene's germline CDR1 is MDHEN and CDR2 SYDVKM. The V and J ends lost 7 bases and 7 bases, in that order; junction bases with no gene match: 12.

The V gene is TRBV28, the J gene TRBJ1-5; TRBD1 matches at 8 bases. The source is a man aged 25-40 years in good health. The sequencing sample was made of memory CD4+ T cells sorted from blood. Described subset: CD45RA-negative fraction. CDR3 DNA sequence: TGTGCCAGCAAGACAGGGGTTCTACTTAACCAGCCCCAGCATTTT. Amino acids: CASKTGVLLNQPQHF.